This T cell receptor beta chain was found in a study of blood T cell repertoires in COVID-19. Overall study context: In each case, the material was cDNA or gDNA derived from T cells, B-cell-depleted T cells, or PBMCs.

This clone appeared once. Other DNA sequences of this sample code for an identical CDR3. The V gene's germline CDR1 is MNHEY and CDR2 SVGAGI. V lost 1 base and J lost 7; bases outside the gene matches: 0. CDR3 length equals 13 residues. In the original analysis: Counts of nucleated cells, estimated from reference gene primer amplification, were obtained. Repertoires were generated with immunoSEQ multiplex PCR, while TCRdb's copy carries only in-frame clones and drops some. D and trimming were read from the DNA, whereas the V and J calls and clone size are those reported in that table. This repertoire shows about 86,000 clones, approximately 80% found once; its top ten account for under 35%.

Sequenced: peripheral blood. This sequence originates from an elderly woman with active or convalescent COVID-19. The chain has TRBV6-5 and TRBJ2-1; 8 nucleotides align to TRBD1. This CDR3 reads CASSYYRGNEQFF. The CDR3 DNA follows: TGTGCCAGCAGTTACTACAGGGGGAATGAGCAGTTCTTC.